The 18 T cell receptor beta chains presented below share a single source sample, sequenced in a study of blood T cell repertoires in COVID-19. Libraries were prepared by immunoSEQ multiplex PCR; TCRdb keeps only in-frame clonotypes and omits some of them. The sample has about 250,000 clones, around nine tenths seen once. The material sequenced was peripheral blood. These receptors originate from an older woman who had recovered from COVID-19.

The V gene is TRBV6-5, the J gene TRBJ2-1; D is perhaps TRBD2 (5 bases). This CDR3 contains 12 residues. Looked up from germline, CDR1 is MNHEY and CDR2 is SVGAGI. The V end was cut by 4 bases, the J end by 9 bases, with 10 bases between. The CDR3 loop reads CASSWLSGEQFF. The CDR3 bases are TGTGCCAGCAGTTGGCTCAGCGGTGAGCAGTTCTTC.

This chain joins TRBV9 and TRBJ2-7; D gene uncertain. Per the germline V gene, CDR1 is SGDLS and CDR2 is YYNGEE. CDR3 length equals 15 residues. Deletions cut 0 bases from V and 0 bases from J, with 10 bases between. For the CDR3, the DNA is TGTGCCAGCAGCGTAGGGCAGGCGAGCTCCTACGAGCAGTACTTC. It translates to CASSVGQASSYEQYF.

This chain's CDR3 is CASSSPLGQVETQYF. The CDR3, as DNA: TGTGCCAGCAGCTCCCCCTTGGGACAGGTTGAGACCCAGTACTTC. This rearrangement joins TRBV28 to TRBJ2-5, with 8 bases lining up with TRBD1. Germline trimming cut 6 bases from V and 5 bases from J; bases unmatched to any gene: 11. CDR3 length: 15 amino acids. The germline CDR1 and CDR2 sequences are MDHEN and SYDVKM.

The chain links TRBV6-2 or TRBV6-3 to TRBJ1-2; D ambiguous. V lost 0 bases, J lost 7 bases, and 9 bases lay in between. Germline V gene data show CDR1 as MNHEY and CDR2 as SVGEGT. The CDR3 contains 13 residues. The CDR3 DNA is TGTGCCAGCAGTTACTCGGGCAGCATTGGCTACACCTTC. It is translated as CASSYSGSIGYTF.

The J gene is TRBJ1-2, the V gene TRBV7-2; D may be TRBD1 (6 bases). The CDR3 extends over 14 amino acids. Trimming took 4 bases from V and 4 from J, leaving 13 bases between them. CDR1 and CDR2 from the germline V gene are SGHTA and FQGNSA. CDR3 in amino acids: CASSSQGYSYGYTF. Written as DNA, the CDR3 is TGTGCCAGCAGCTCACAGGGTTATAGCTATGGCTACACCTTC.

The chain has TRBV10-3 and TRBJ2-5, with TRBD1 matching over 9 bases. Germline-derived CDR1 and CDR2 are ENHRY and SYGVKD. This CDR3 is built from 18 residues. V was pared by 3 bases and J by 4 bases, with 15 bases of the junction left unmatched. The CDR3: CAISERTGAGLGGETQYF. CDR3 nucleotides: TGTGCCATCAGTGAAAGGACAGGGGCCGGCCTGGGGGGAGAGACCCAGTACTTC.

V is TRBV12-3 or TRBV12-4 and J is TRBJ1-2; no firm D call. This CDR3 contains 13 residues. Trimming shortened V by 8 bases and J by 3 bases, and 13 bases separated the two germline ends. DNA for the CDR3: TGTGCCAGCGGGCACCAGTCGCACTATGGCTACACCTTC. Protein: CASGHQSHYGYTF.

In nucleotides, the CDR3 is TGTGCCAGCAGCTTAGAGTTGGGGAGCGAGCAGTACTTC. This encodes CASSLELGSEQYF. The chain uses TRBV7-9 and TRBJ2-7; possible D gene TRBD2, 5 bases. This CDR3 contains 13 residues. Germline assignment: CDR1 SEHNR and CDR2 FQNEAQ (reference sequence). Trimming removed 1 base at V and 6 bases at J, with 10 bases between.

The rearrangement uses TRBV7-3 and TRBJ1-3; D remains unclear. Germline V gives CDR1 SGHTA, CDR2 FQGTGA. The CDR3 contains 14 residues. The V and J ends lost 3 bases and 0 bases respectively, with 6 bases between them. The CDR3 DNA sequence: TGTGCCAGCAGCTTGTCCTACTCTGGAAACACCATATATTTT. This gives the protein CASSLSYSGNTIYF.

The V gene is TRBV21-1, the J gene TRBJ2-3; TRBD1, as called in the table, went unchecked against the DNA. TRBV21-1 is labeled a pseudogene. There are 20 residues in the CDR3. CDR3 sequence (DNA): TGTGCCAGCAGCAACCCTTTGGGGCGGTTACCTGTACCGAGCACAGATACGCAGTATTTT. This gives the protein CASSNPLGRLPVPSTDTQYF.

The chain links TRBV6-5 to TRBJ1-2; 9 positions agree with TRBD1. V was clipped by 0 bases and J by 2 bases; unmatched bases: 4. This CDR3 contains 16 residues. Germline V lookup: CDR1 MNHEY, CDR2 SVGAGI. The DNA of the CDR3 is TGTGCCAGCAGTTACTCGACAGGGGGATCGAACTATGGCTACACCTTC. Its protein product is CASSYSTGGSNYGYTF.

V and J are TRBV28 and TRBJ1-3, with 10 bases matching TRBD1. Per the germline V gene, CDR1 is MDHEN and CDR2 is SYDVKM. V was clipped by 6 bases and J by 8 bases; unmatched bases: 10. The CDR3 extends over 15 amino acids. DNA of the CDR3: TGTGCCAGCAGGCCGACAGGGGGCGCGATGGACACCATATATTTT. Its translation: CASRPTGGAMDTIYF.

This rearrangement joins TRBV4-2 to TRBJ1-2; perhaps TRBD1 as D (6 bases). The CDR3 covers 17 residues. Trimming shortened V by 0 bases and J by 7 bases, and 21 bases separated the two germline ends. CDR1 LGHNA and CDR2 YNFKEQ come from the germline V gene. The CDR3 reads CASSQEGRGRSYGGYTF. The DNA for the CDR3 is TGTGCCAGCAGCCAAGAGGGCAGGGGAAGGTCCTATGGTGGCTACACCTTC.

The gene calls are TRBV28 and TRBJ1-5, with 7 positions matching TRBD1. J lost 1 base, V lost 2 bases, and 2 bases had no gene match. In germline, CDR1 is MDHEN, CDR2 SYDVKM. The CDR3 runs 15 residues. The CDR3 loop reads CASSLDRVSNQPQHF. The CDR3 DNA is TGTGCCAGCAGTTTAGACAGGGTGAGCAATCAGCCCCAGCATTTT.

The gene calls are TRBV6-5 and TRBJ2-3; D gene uncertain. Germline lookup yields CDR1 MNHEY and CDR2 SVGAGI. Trimming left V 5 bases short and J 1 base short, with 13 bases between. The CDR3 is 15 amino acids. CDR3 protein: CASSNPGFGTDTQYF. The CDR3 bases are TGTGCCAGCAGTAATCCCGGGTTTGGCACAGATACGCAGTATTTT.

The chain has TRBV19 and TRBJ2-3; maybe TRBD2 (5 bases). The CDR3 is made up of 16 amino acids. V gave up 3 bases and J gave up 4 bases, with 17 bases separating them. Germline V gene lookup returns CDR1 LNHDA and CDR2 SQIVND (reference sequence). The CDR3 DNA sequence: TGTGCCAGTAGTATCGGGATTCGTCTGTCCGCAGATACGCAGTATTTT. This sequence encodes CASSIGIRLSADTQYF.

The gene calls are TRBV7-2 and TRBJ1-1; D gene ambiguous. Between the trimmed V and J ends, which lost 1 base and 1 base, there was a span of 4 bases. The CDR3 has 13 residues. Germline V gene data show CDR1 as SGHTA and CDR2 as FQGNSA. The chain's CDR3 is CASSLERNTEAFF. CDR3 nucleotide sequence: TGTGCCAGCAGCTTAGAGCGGAACACTGAAGCTTTCTTT.

This clone was observed a single time. The CDR3 bases are TGCAGCGTTGAATTCAGCGGGGAGACCCAGTACTTC. Its protein is CSVEFSGETQYF. This chain connects TRBV29-1 to TRBJ2-5; TRBD2 might be the D (6 bases). Per the germline V gene, CDR1 is SQVTM and CDR2 is ANQGSEA. This CDR3 comprises 12 residues. The V and J ends lost 2 bases and 5 bases respectively, with 9 bases between them.